This TCR beta chain was sequenced in a study of response to subunit inactivated influenza vaccine. On this clonotype itself: Antigen specificity is unknown.

Findings and caveats of the study: Seasonal influenza vaccination, on each occasion, was suggested by the authors to recruit few new T cells.

Using its own MiXCR run on the RT-PCR reads, TCRdb lists one record per CDR3 protein. The data contain hundreds of thousands of distinct CDR3 sequences, around 15% of them singletons. Sample: PBMCs from blood, taken around two weeks before vaccination. The receptor's source is a man aged 50-60 years who received an inactivated influenza vaccine.

This CDR3 reads CSVEHRGSFGHEQYF. CDR3 in DNA: TGCAGCGTTGAACATAGAGGGTCATTTGGGCACGAGCAGTACTTC. The chain joins TRBV29-1 to TRBJ2-7, with TRBD2 as a possible D gene (5 bases). The CDR3 runs 15 residues. Germline CDR1 reads SQVTM; CDR2 reads ANQGSEA. Trimming cost V 2 bases and J 5 bases, with 19 bases left between them.